The source of this TCR beta chain is a study of blood T cell repertoires in COVID-19. Study-wide background: Italy, Spain and the United States were the sources of the convalescent and acute COVID-19 samples. From T cells, B-cell-depleted T cells, or PBMCs came the material, which was cDNA or gDNA.

Per the study methods: Nucleated cell number was recorded as an estimate derived from reference gene primer amplification. This table comes from immunoSEQ multiplex PCR, and its TCRdb copy is limited to in-frame clones, with some not included. That table furnishes V, J and clone size, whereas the DNA furnished D and trimming. The sample carries roughly 100,000 clones, roughly 82% recorded once. The CDR3 totals 12 residues. Deletions cut 4 bases from V and 3 bases from J, with 7 bases between. The chain is built from TRBV12-3 or TRBV12-4 and TRBJ2-7; D is perhaps TRBD1 (5 bases). The clonotype comes from a man older than 75 with acute or convalescent COVID-19. What was sequenced was peripheral blood. CDR3 in DNA: TGTGCCAGCAGTTGGCAGGGCTACGAGCAGTACTTC. It is translated as CASSWQGYEQYF.